This T cell receptor (beta chain) was obtained from a study of blood T cell repertoires in COVID-19. Background on the study: PBMCs, B-cell-depleted T cells, or T cells provided the cDNA or gDNA that made up the material.

Profiling relied on immunoSEQ multiplex PCR, and the TCRdb table lists in-frame clones only, not all of them. The sample records about 48,000 clones, 85% being singletons. Germline assignment: CDR1 SQVTM and CDR2 ANQGSEA. CDR3 length: 13 residues. V was clipped by 7 bases and J by 1 base; unmatched bases: 2. Sequenced input: peripheral blood. The chain is built from TRBV29-1 and TRBJ1-1, with 11 nucleotides matching TRBD1. This clonotype was obtained from a woman aged 55-69 years with acute or convalescent COVID-19. The CDR3 reads CSGDRGTNTEAFF. The CDR3 DNA sequence: TGCAGCGGGGACAGGGGGACGAACACTGAAGCTTTCTTT.